Listed here is a single T cell receptor beta chain. Its antigen remains unknown. The record originates from a study of cytomegalovirus exposure and HLA in healthy donors. Overall study: The approximately 120 validation repertoires were reported in a later analysis to have been generated on the same platform as the 666 first-cohort repertoires.

Clones were read by immunoSEQ multiplex PCR, and TCRdb kept only the in-frame ones, dropping some. The table lists about 140,000 clones, 87% of them singletons. Study-wide findings and caveats: 150 or so TCR beta chains were listed as cytomegalovirus-associated. The majority of TCR sequences were rare, yet some public TCRs appeared in many donors. Reportedly, cytomegalovirus status was diagnosed with high sensitivity and specificity.

The CDR3 extends over 18 amino acids. J gave up 2 bases and V 2 bases, and 11 bases lay outside the gene matches. Looked up from germline, CDR1 is LNHNV and CDR2 is YYDKDF (reference sequence). The receptor comes from a man between 18 and 35 years old in good health and CMV-seropositive. V gene TRBV15 combines with J gene TRBJ1-5; TRBD1 agrees at 8 bases. The sample taken for sequencing was PBMCs. The CDR3 region is CATSRKIGQGFGNQPQHF. The CDR3 DNA is TGTGCCACCAGCAGAAAAATAGGACAGGGATTCGGCAATCAGCCCCAGCATTTT. The whole variable domain, filled in from reference TRBV15 and TRBJ1-5, reads DAMVIQNPRYQVTQFGKPVTLSCSQTLNHNVMYWYQQKSSQAPKLLFHYYDKDFNNEADTPDNFQSRRPNTSFCFLDIRSPGLGDTAMYLCATSRKIGQGFGNQPQHFGDGTRLSIL.